The source of this TCR beta chain is a study of T cells in tuberculosis. Measured with immunoSEQ multiplex PCR; TCRdb has only the in-frame clones, and not every one. The profile shows 40,000 to 50,000 clones, 95% of them singletons. This CDR3 contains 12 residues. V was pared by 0 bases and J by 8 bases, with 5 bases between. The germline gives CDR1 SGHTA, CDR2 FQGNSA. The clonotype originates from a donor aged 10 to 29 with latent tuberculosis or without tuberculosis infection. The V and J genes are TRBV7-2 and TRBJ1-5; no clear D. Sequencing was done on a sample of PBMCs. CDR3 nucleotides: TGTGCCAGCAGCTTAGCTCCTGAGCCCCAGCATTTT. Residues: CASSLAPEPQHF.